The clone carrying this TCR beta chain was counted between two and nine times. As yet, its antigen is unknown. The record originates from a study of OX40 agonist ivuxolimab in advanced cancers. Study context: Every 2 weeks, ivuxolimab was infused into the patients intravenously at between 0.01 and 10 mg/kg. Dose-escalation patients' cancers were hepatocellular carcinoma, melanoma, renal cell or head and neck cancer. General observations from the study: In a subset of nonresponders, normalized T-cell clonal expansion was also low. People who partly responded at 0.1-3.0 mg/kg had some of the least clonal expansion seen.

Profiling relied on immunoSEQ multiplex PCR, and the TCRdb table lists in-frame clones only, not all of them. The repertoire holds more than 60,000 clones, with 80% to 90% as singletons. Source: CD4+ or CD8+ T cells sorted from blood, taken in a trial of the OX40 agonist ivuxolimab. This clonotype originated in an adult with an advanced solid tumor such as melanoma, head and neck, liver or kidney cancer.

CDR3 in amino acids: CASSPQGRRTEAFF. CDR3 nucleotides: TGTGCCAGCAGCCCTCAGGGTCGGCGGACTGAAGCTTTCTTT. The V and J genes are TRBV7-2 and TRBJ1-1; D might be TRBD1 (5 bases). The CDR3 runs 14 residues. Germline V gene data show CDR1 as SGHTA and CDR2 as FQGNSA. Trimming pared 5 bases from V and 5 bases from J, leaving 15 bases between.